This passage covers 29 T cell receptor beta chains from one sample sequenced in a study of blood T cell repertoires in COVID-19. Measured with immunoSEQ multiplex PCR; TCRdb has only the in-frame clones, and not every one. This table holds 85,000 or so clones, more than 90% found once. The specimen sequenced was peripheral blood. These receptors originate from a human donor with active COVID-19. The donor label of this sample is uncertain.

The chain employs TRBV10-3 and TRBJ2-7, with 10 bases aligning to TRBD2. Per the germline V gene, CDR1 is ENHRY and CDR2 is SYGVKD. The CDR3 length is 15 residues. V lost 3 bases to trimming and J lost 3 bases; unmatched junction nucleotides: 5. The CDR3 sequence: CAISEVTSGNYEQYF. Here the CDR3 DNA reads TGTGCCATCAGTGAAGTAACTAGCGGGAACTACGAGCAGTACTTC.

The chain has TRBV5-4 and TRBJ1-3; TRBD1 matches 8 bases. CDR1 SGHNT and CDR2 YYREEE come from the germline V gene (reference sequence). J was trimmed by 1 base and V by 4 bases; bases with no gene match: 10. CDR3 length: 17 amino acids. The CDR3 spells CASSPGDRRYSGNTIYF. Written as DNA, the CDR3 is TGTGCCAGCAGCCCCGGGGACAGGCGATATTCTGGAAACACCATATATTTT.

CDR3 amino acids: CASSVSGQVTGYTF. The CDR3 nucleotides are TGTGCCAGCAGCGTTAGCGGACAGGTCACTGGCTACACCTTC. The chain couples TRBV9 to TRBJ1-2, with 7 bases that match TRBD1. The junction had 8 bases not matched to a gene; V was cut back by 2 bases and J by 7 bases. This CDR3 is built from 14 residues. Germline CDR1 is SGDLS and CDR2 is YYNGEE.

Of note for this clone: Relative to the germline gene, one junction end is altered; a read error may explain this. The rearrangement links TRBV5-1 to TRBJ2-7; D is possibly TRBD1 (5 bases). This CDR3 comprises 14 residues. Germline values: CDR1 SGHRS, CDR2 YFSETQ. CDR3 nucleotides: TGCGCCAGCAGCTTGGAGGCAGGGAAGTACGCGCAGTACTTC. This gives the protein CASSLEAGKYAQYF.

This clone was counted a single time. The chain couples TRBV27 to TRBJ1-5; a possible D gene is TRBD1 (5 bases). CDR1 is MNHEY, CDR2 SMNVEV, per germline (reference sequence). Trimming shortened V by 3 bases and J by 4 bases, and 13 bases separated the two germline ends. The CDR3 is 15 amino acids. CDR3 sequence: CASSLVQGLNQPQHF. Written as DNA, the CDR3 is TGTGCCAGCAGTTTGGTCCAGGGACTTAATCAGCCCCAGCATTTT.

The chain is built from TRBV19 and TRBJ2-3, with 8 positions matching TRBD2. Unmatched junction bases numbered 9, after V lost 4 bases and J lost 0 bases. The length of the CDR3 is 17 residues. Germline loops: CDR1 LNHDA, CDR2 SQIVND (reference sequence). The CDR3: CASSRLGLAGSTDTQYF. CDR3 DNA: TGTGCCAGTAGTAGGCTTGGACTAGCTGGTAGCACAGATACGCAGTATTTT.

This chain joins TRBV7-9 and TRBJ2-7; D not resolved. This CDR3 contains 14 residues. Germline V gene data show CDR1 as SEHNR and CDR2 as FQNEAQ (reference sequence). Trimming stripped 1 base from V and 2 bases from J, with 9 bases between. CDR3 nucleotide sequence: TGTGCCAGCAGCTTAGATCTCGAGGCCTACGAGCAGTACTTC. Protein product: CASSLDLEAYEQYF.

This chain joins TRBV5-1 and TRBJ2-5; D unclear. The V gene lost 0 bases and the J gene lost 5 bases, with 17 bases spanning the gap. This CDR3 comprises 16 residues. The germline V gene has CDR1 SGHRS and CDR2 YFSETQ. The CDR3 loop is CASSLDPASGRETQYF. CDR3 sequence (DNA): TGCGCCAGCAGCTTGGACCCCGCCTCCGGTCGGGAGACCCAGTACTTC.

The CDR3 coding sequence is TGCGCCAGCAGCCAACTCACAGGGGGCCCAGGCCATGGGATGGGTGAGCAGTTCTTC. It encodes CASSQLTGGPGHGMGEQFF. The chain joins TRBV4-3 to TRBJ2-1; TRBD1 matches at 9 bases. The CDR3 is 19 residues long. Germline assignment: CDR1 LGHNA and CDR2 YSLEER. The junction had 20 bases not matched to a gene; V was cut back by 2 bases and J by 9 bases.

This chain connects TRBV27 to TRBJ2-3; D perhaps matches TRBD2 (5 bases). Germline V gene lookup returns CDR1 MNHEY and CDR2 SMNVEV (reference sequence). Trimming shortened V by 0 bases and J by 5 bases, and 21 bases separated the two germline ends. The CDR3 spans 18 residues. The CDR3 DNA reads TGTGCCAGCAGTTTATCTCCGTTGAACGGCGGGTCAAAAGATACGCAGTATTTT. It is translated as CASSLSPLNGGSKDTQYF.

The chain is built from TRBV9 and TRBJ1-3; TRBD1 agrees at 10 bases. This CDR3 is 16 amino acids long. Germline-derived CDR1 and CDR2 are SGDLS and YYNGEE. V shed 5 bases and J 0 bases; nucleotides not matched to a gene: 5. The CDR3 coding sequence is TGTGCCAGCAGTCCCGGGACAGGGGCCTCTGGAAACACCATATATTTT. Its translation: CASSPGTGASGNTIYF. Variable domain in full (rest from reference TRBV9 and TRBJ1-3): DSGVTQTPKHLITATGQRVTLRCSPRSGDLSVYWYQQSLDQGLQFLIQYYNGEERAKGNILERFSAQQFPDLHSELNLSSLELGDSALYFCASSPGTGASGNTIYFGEGSWLTVV.

The DNA of the CDR3 is TGTGCCAGCAGCGTAGCGCGGGGCATGAACACTGAAGCTTTCTTT. This translates into CASSVARGMNTEAFF. J is TRBJ1-1 and V is TRBV9, with TRBD1 as a possible D gene (5 bases). In germline, CDR1 is SGDLS, CDR2 YYNGEE. V was trimmed by 0 bases and J by 0 bases, leaving 9 bases between them. The CDR3 has 15 amino acids.

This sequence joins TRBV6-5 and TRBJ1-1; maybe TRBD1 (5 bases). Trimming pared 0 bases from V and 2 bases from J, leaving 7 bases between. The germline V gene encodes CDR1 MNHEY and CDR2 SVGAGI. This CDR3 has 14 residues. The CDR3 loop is CASSYSGGNTEAFF. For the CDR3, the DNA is TGTGCCAGCAGTTACTCCGGGGGAAACACTGAAGCTTTCTTT.

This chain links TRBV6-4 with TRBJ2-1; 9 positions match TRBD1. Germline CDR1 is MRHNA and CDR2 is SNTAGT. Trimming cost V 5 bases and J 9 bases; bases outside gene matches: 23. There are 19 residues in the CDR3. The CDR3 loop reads CASSPGTGTAGTTRREQFF. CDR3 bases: TGTGCCAGCAGTCCCGGGACAGGGACCGCCGGGACTACCCGACGTGAGCAGTTCTTC.

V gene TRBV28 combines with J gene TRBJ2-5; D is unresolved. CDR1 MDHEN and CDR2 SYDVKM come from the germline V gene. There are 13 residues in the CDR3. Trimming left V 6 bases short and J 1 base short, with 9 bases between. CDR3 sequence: CASRYRFQETQYF. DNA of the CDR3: TGTGCCAGCAGGTATAGATTCCAAGAGACCCAGTACTTC.

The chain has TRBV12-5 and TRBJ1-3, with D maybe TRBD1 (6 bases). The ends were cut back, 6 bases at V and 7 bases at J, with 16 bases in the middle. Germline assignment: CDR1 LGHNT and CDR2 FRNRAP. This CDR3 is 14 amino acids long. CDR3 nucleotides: TGTGCTAGTGGCACGGGCAGGGGACGGAACACCATATATTTT. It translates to CASGTGRGRNTIYF.

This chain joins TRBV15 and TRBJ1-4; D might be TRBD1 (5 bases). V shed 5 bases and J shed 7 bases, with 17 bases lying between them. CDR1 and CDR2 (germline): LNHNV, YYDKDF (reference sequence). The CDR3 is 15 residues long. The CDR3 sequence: CATSLDRERPEKLFF. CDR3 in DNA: TGTGCCACCAGCCTCGACAGAGAGAGGCCTGAAAAACTGTTTTTT.

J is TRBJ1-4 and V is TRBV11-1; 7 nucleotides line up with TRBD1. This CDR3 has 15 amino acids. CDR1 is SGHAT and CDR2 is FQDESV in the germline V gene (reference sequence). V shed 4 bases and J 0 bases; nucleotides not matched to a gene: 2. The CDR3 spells CASSYQGATNEKLFF. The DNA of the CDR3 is TGTGCCAGCAGCTATCAGGGGGCAACTAATGAAAAACTGTTTTTT.

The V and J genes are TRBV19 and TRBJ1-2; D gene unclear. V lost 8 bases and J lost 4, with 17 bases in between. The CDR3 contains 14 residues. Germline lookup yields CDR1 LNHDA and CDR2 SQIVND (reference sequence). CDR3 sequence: CASGRGLRGYGYTF. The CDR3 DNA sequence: TGTGCCAGTGGCCGGGGTCTCCGGGGCTATGGCTACACCTTC.

The CDR3 sequence is CASSLPSGGRSPYTDTQYF. In DNA, the CDR3 is TGTGCCAGCAGTTTACCCTCGGGGGGGCGGTCTCCTTACACAGATACGCAGTATTTT. The rearrangement links TRBV28 to TRBJ2-3; TRBD2 agrees at 8 bases. The CDR3 is made up of 19 amino acids. The germline V gene encodes CDR1 MDHEN and CDR2 SYDVKM. Trimming cost V 2 bases and J 2 bases; bases outside gene matches: 15.

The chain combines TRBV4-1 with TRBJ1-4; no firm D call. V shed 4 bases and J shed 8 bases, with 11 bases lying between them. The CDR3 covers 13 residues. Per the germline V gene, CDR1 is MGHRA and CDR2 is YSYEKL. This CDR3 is CASSLIYGEKLFF. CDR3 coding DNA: TGCGCCAGCAGCCTAATTTACGGGGAAAAACTGTTTTTT.

In DNA, the CDR3 is TGTGCCAGCAGTGCAATTACAGCGAACACTGAAGCTTTCTTT. It specifies CASSAITANTEAFF. J is TRBJ1-1 and V is TRBV25-1; D is unclear. V was shortened by 4 bases and J by 1 base, with 10 bases between the two germline ends. Per germline, CDR1 MGHDK and CDR2 SYGVNS. This CDR3 has 14 residues.

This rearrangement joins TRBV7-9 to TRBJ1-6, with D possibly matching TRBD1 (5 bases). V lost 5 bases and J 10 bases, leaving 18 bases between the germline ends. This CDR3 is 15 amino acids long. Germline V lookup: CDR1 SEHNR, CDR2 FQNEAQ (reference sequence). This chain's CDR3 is CASSPGAGDGSPLHF. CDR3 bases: TGTGCCAGCAGCCCGGGCGCGGGGGACGGGTCACCCCTCCACTTT.

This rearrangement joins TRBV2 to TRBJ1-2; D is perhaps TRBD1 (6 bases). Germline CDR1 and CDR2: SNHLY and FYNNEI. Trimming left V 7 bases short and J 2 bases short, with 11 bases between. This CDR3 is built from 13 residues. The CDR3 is CASKGGENYGYTF. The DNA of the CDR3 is TGTGCCAGCAAAGGGGGTGAGAACTATGGCTACACCTTC.

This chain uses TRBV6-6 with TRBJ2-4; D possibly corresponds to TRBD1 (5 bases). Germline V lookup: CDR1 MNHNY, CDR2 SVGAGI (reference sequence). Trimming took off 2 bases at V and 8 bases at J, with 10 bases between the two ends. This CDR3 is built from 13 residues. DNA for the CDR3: TGTGCCAGCAGTTACAGGGGCCCAGACATTCAGTACTTC. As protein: CASSYRGPDIQYF.

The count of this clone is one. The CDR3 DNA sequence: TGTGCCAGCAGTGAAGGGACAGGGACTGGAAACACCATATATTTT. This gives the protein CASSEGTGTGNTIYF. The V and J genes are TRBV6-1 and TRBJ1-3; TRBD1 matches at 8 bases. Germline CDR1 is MNHNS and CDR2 is SASEGT. This CDR3 is 15 amino acids long. V lost 1 base, J lost 2 bases, and 1 base stayed unmatched.

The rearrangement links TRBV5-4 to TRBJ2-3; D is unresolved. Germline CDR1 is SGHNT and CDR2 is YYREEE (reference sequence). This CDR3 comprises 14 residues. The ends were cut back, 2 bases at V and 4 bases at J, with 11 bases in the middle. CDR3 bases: TGTGCCAGCAGCTTTTTCCCGGTGGCAGATACGCAGTATTTT. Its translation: CASSFFPVADTQYF.

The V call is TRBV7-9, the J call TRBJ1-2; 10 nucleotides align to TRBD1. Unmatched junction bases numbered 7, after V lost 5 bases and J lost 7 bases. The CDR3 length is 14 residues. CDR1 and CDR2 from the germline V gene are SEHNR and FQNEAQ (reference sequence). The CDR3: CASSPGQGSGGYTF. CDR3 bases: TGTGCCAGCAGCCCGGGACAGGGGAGTGGTGGCTACACCTTC. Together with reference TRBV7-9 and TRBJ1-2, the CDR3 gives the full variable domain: DTGVSQNPRHKITKRGQNVTFRCDPISEHNRLYWYRQTLGQGPEFLTYFQNEAQLEKSRLLSDRFSAERPKGSFSTLEIQRTEQGDSAMYLCASSPGQGSGGYTFGSGTRLTVV.

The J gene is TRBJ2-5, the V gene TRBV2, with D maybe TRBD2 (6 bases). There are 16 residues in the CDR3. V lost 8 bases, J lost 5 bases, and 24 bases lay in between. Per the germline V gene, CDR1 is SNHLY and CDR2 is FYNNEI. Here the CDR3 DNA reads TGTGCCAGCCAGACGGAGGTACTAGCCGGTCAGGAGACCCAGTACTTC. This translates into CASQTEVLAGQETQYF.